A few counts support the clone carrying this T cell receptor (beta chain). What it recognizes is unknown. This sample was taken from a study of blood T cells in healthy people across ages. Using a J-beta primer mix together with a sample-barcoded 5' primer, a second PCR was run for 7 to 11 cycles. The template-switch adaptor was a 5' adaptor with 12 random nucleotides. It tagged each cDNA molecule. TCRdb itself ran the 5' RACE reads through MiXCR, one entry per CDR3 protein. Of around 780,000 distinct CDR3 sequences listed, 45% to 70% are singletons. Study results and caveats: Estimated diversity that came from one million T cells was considered an underestimate. As naive T cell percentage varied, TCR beta diversity correlated strongly with it. The fall in TCR beta diversity per million T cells was roughly linear with age.

The V gene's germline CDR1 is SGHVS and CDR2 FQNEAQ. The CDR3 spans 15 residues. V lost 4 bases and J lost 5; bases outside the gene matches: 10. The J gene is TRBJ2-5, the V gene TRBV7-8; 7 bases are a match to TRBD1. The receptor comes from a man in his forties in good health. Sequenced input: blood. The CDR3 nucleotides read TGTGCCAGCAGCTCGGACAGGCTAGGGAGCGAGACCCAGTACTTC. Amino acids: CASSSDRLGSETQYF. Supplemented by reference TRBV7-8 and TRBJ2-5, the full variable domain reads GAGVSQSPRYKVAKRGQDVALRCDPISGHVSLFWYQQALGQGPEFLTYFQNEAQLDKSGLPSDRFFAERPEGSVSTLKIQRTQQEDSAVYLCASSSDRLGSETQYFGPGTRLLVL.